The rows below give T cell receptor beta chains drawn from one sample of a study of cytomegalovirus exposure and HLA in healthy donors. Clones were read by immunoSEQ multiplex PCR, and TCRdb kept only the in-frame ones, dropping some. The sample includes 100,000 to 150,000 clones, 60% to 80% of them seen just once. The sample taken for sequencing was PBMCs. Receptors were obtained from a woman aged 55 to 70 in good health and CMV-seropositive. Both conserved end residues are part of each CDR3. Fields, in order: V gene, clone size, J gene, D gene, CDR3 DNA, CDR3 protein. D genes are given only for firm matches. A row's size may be missing; if present it is once, few, many or a size class.

>TRBV5-1|once|TRBJ2-7|NA
TGCGCCAGCAGCTATACAGGATTAGGGTCCTACGAGCAGCACTTC
CASSYTGLGSYEQHF
>TRBV27|few|TRBJ2-7|NA
TGTGCCAGCAGTTTGGACAGATACGAGCAGTACTTC
CASSLDRYEQYF
>TRBV18|NA|TRBJ2-7|NA
TGTGCCAGCTCACCACCGGCGAGGAGCTCCTACGAGCAGTACTTC
CASSPPARSSYEQYF
>TRBV15|NA|TRBJ2-5|NA
TGTGCCACCAGCAGAGTCGGGGTGCAAGAGACCCAGTACTTC
CATSRVGVQETQYF
>TRBV7-3|few|TRBJ1-1|NA
TGTGCCAGCAGCTCCGGGATAAACACTGAAGCTTTCTTT
CASSSGINTEAFF
>TRBV7-9|NA|TRBJ1-1|NA
TGTGCCAGCAGCTTCTACGGTGAGGAAGCTTTCTTT
CASSFYGEEAFF
>TRBV27|NA|TRBJ1-1|NA
TGTGCCAGCAGTCCCTACGCCGCAGGGAAGAACACTGAAGCTTTCTTT
CASSPYAAGKNTEAFF
>TRBV27|NA|TRBJ2-7|TRBD2
TGTGCCAGCAGTCAAGGGACTAGCGGGGGAAACGAGCAGTACTTC
CASSQGTSGGNEQYF
>TRBV6-1|NA|TRBJ1-2|TRBD1
TGTGCCAGTTCGACAGGGAGGAATGGCTACACCTTC
CASSTGRNGYTF
>TRBV10-3|NA|TRBJ2-3|TRBD1
TGTGCCATCACCGGGACAGAGGGACGGACAGATACGCAGTATTTT
CAITGTEGRTDTQYF
>TRBV6-5|NA|TRBJ1-5|TRBD1
TGTGCCAGCAGCTCCCGACAGGGCGATCAGCCCCAGCATTTT
CASSSRQGDQPQHF
>TRBV27|NA|TRBJ2-1|NA
TGTGCCAGCAGCGCCTCGGATGAGCAGTTCTTC
CASSASDEQFF
>TRBV6-4|NA|TRBJ1-2|NA
TGTGCCAGCAGGAACAGCACTTCCATCTATGGCTACACCTTC
CASRNSTSIYGYTF
>TRBV7-3|NA|TRBJ2-7|TRBD2
TGTGCCAGCAGCTTACTAGCGGGGGAGAAGCAGTACTTC
CASSLLAGEKQYF
>TRBV5-1|NA|TRBJ1-4|TRBD1
TGCGCCAGCAGCCCGGGACAGGATAATGAAAAACTGTTTTTT
CASSPGQDNEKLFF
>TRBV12-5|NA|TRBJ1-1|NA
TGTGCTAGTGCCCCGGGGGGACACACTGAAGCTTTCTTT
CASAPGGHTEAFF
>TRBV7-9|NA|TRBJ1-2|TRBD1
TGTTCCAGCAGCTCCCTCCCGGGGACAGTGTTCTTC
CSSSSLPGTVFF
>TRBV18|NA|TRBJ2-1|TRBD2
TGTGCCAGCTCACAACGTTTCCATAGCGGGGGACGTATTAATGAGCAGTTCTTC
CASSQRFHSGGRINEQFF